This note documents a single TCR beta chain sequence. Trimming shortened V by 4 bases and J by 1 base, and 14 bases separated the two germline ends. The CDR3 has 16 residues. CDR1 MNHNS and CDR2 SASEGT come from the germline V gene. TCRdb's copy holds only in-frame clones and misses some; the assay was immunoSEQ multiplex PCR. This table has 180,000 or so clones, around 88% appearing once. This sample is drawn from a study of T cell responses to AZD1222 COVID-19 vaccine. V and J are TRBV6-1 and TRBJ1-3; no definite D call. This sequence was found in an adult in good health. The sample in question was peripheral blood, obtained on day 0 of AZD1222 vaccination. CDR3 sequence (DNA): TGTGCCAGCAGTGCTGGGCCAGTGCCTTCTGGAAACACCATATATTTT. This sequence encodes CASSAGPVPSGNTIYF.